The rows below give T cell receptor beta chains drawn from one sample of a study of blood T cell repertoires in COVID-19. Here immunoSEQ multiplex PCR was the method, and the copy in TCRdb shows in-frame clones only, minus some. The repertoire includes about 160,000 clones, 85% of them detected once, and approximately 3.3% sits in the top ten. The sequenced sample consisted of peripheral blood. These receptors were collected from a human donor with acute or convalescent COVID-19. The donor label of this sample is uncertain. Both conserved end residues are part of each CDR3. The order of the fields is CDR3 protein, CDR3 DNA, D gene, V gene, J gene, clone size. The D gene is left open where the match is weak. Only some rows state a clone size, as once, few, many or a class for expanded clones.

CASTTRGYNSPLHF	TGTGCCAGCACCACCCGGGGCTATAATTCACCCCTCCACTTT	NA	TRBV6-5	TRBJ1-6	NA
CAWIRDSFSGNTIYF	TGTGCCTGGATTCGGGACTCCTTCTCTGGAAACACCATATATTTT	NA	TRBV30	TRBJ1-3	NA
CASSELATTELSYGYTF	TGTGCCAGCAGCGAGCTAGCGACGACCGAGCTTAGCTATGGCTACACCTTC	NA	TRBV21-1	TRBJ1-2	NA
CSAGTLQETQYF	TGCAGCGCTGGGACACTCCAAGAGACCCAGTACTTC	NA	TRBV29-1	TRBJ2-5	few
CASGPGDNQPQHF	TGTGCTAGTGGTCCCGGGGACAATCAGCCCCAGCATTTT	NA	TRBV12-5	TRBJ1-5	NA
CASSIDRLSADQPQHF	TGTGCCAGTAGTATCGACAGACTCTCCGCGGATCAGCCCCAGCATTTT	NA	TRBV19	TRBJ1-5	NA
CASSSKPGQLASPLHF	TGTGCCAGCAGCTCGAAGCCGGGACAGCTAGCCTCACCCCTCCACTTT	TRBD1	TRBV7-9	TRBJ1-6	NA
CASSQDLWRGGGETQYF	TGCGCCAGCAGCCAAGATCTATGGCGGGGGGGCGGGGAGACCCAGTACTTC	TRBD2	TRBV4-1	TRBJ2-5	NA
CASRPVTAGNTIYF	TGTGCCAGTAGGCCTGTTACAGCTGGAAACACCATATATTTT	NA	TRBV19	TRBJ1-3	NA
CASSQTGFQPQHF	TGTGCCAGCAGTCAAACAGGCTTTCAGCCCCAGCATTTT	NA	TRBV3-1/TRBV3-2	TRBJ1-5	NA
CASSLARGRRTDTQYF	TGTGCCAGCAGCTTAGCTAGGGGGCGCCGCACAGATACGCAGTATTTT	TRBD1	TRBV11-2	TRBJ2-3	once
CASRFTGVVAGELFF	TGTGCCAGCAGATTTACAGGGGTGGTAGCCGGGGAGCTGTTTTTT	TRBD1	TRBV2	TRBJ2-2	NA
CASSLRDSSIYEQYF	TGTGCCAGCTCTCTCCGGGACAGCAGTATCTACGAGCAGTACTTC	TRBD1	TRBV18	TRBJ2-7	NA
CASSHTGQGGNSPLHF	TGTGCCAGCAGCCACACGGGACAGGGGGGCAATTCACCCCTCCACTTT	TRBD1	TRBV3-1/TRBV3-2	TRBJ1-6	NA
CASSELAGAPRDTQYF	TGTGCCAGCAGCGAACTAGCGGGGGCCCCAAGAGATACGCAGTATTTT	TRBD2	TRBV7-6	TRBJ2-3	once
CASSQTGQGGNYGYTF	TGTGCCAGCTCACAAACCGGACAGGGAGGGAACTATGGCTACACCTTC	TRBD1	TRBV18	TRBJ1-2	NA
CASSRSDRGNTEAFF	TGTGCCAGCTCACGCTCGGACAGGGGGAACACTGAAGCTTTCTTT	TRBD1	TRBV18	TRBJ1-1	once
CASMAGQVAEQYF	TGTGCCAGCATGGCAGGACAGGTTGCCGAGCAGTACTTC	TRBD1	TRBV27	TRBJ2-7	many
CASSHRTTTNEKLFF	TGTGCCAGCAGTCACAGGACAACAACTAATGAAAAACTGTTTTTT	NA	TRBV28	TRBJ1-4	NA
CASRRGGTEAFF	TGTGCCAGCCGACGAGGGGGCACTGAAGCTTTCTTT	NA	TRBV6-5	TRBJ1-1	NA
CASSQGLAGVNEQFF	TGTGCCAGCAGCCAAGGGCTAGCGGGGGTCAATGAGCAGTTCTTC	TRBD2	TRBV4-2	TRBJ2-1	NA
CASSQTGLAGGRNNEQFF	TGTGCCAGCAGCCAAACCGGACTAGCGGGGGGGCGGAACAATGAGCAGTTCTTC	TRBD2	TRBV4-2	TRBJ2-1	once
CASSLTQGETQYF	TGTGCCAGCAGTCTAACACAGGGTGAGACCCAGTACTTC	NA	TRBV12-3/TRBV12-4	TRBJ2-5	few
CASSQEGLRGRQQETQYF	TGCGCCAGCAGCCAAGAGGGTCTCCGCGGGAGGCAGCAAGAGACCCAGTACTTC	TRBD2	TRBV4-1	TRBJ2-5	NA
CASSLGLVTEAFF	TGCGCCAGCAGCTTGGGTCTGGTGACAGAAGCTTTCTTT	NA	TRBV5-1	TRBJ1-1	NA
CATSDSGREETQYF	TGTGCCACCAGTGATAGTGGCAGGGAAGAGACCCAGTACTTC	NA	TRBV24-1	TRBJ2-5	NA
CASSVEDNRGGNTEAFF	TGTGCCAGCAGCGTAGAAGACAACAGGGGCGGGAACACTGAAGCTTTCTTT	TRBD1	TRBV9	TRBJ1-1	NA
CASSLWGVGMNEQFF	TGTGCCAGCAGTTTATGGGGAGTAGGGATGAATGAGCAGTTCTTC	NA	TRBV27	TRBJ2-1	NA
CASSLAGGPYEQYF	TGTGCCAGCAGCTTGGCCGGAGGACCTTACGAGCAGTACTTC	NA	TRBV5-5	TRBJ2-7	NA
CASILTLGTGLFF	TGTGCCAGCATCCTCACTCTCGGGACAGGGCTGTTCTTC	TRBD1	TRBV7-9	TRBJ2-1	once